Here is one T cell receptor beta chain with its context. This CDR3 contains 14 residues. Trimming took 6 bases from V and 7 from J; bases not matched to a gene: 6. The germline V gene has CDR1 MNHNY and CDR2 SVGAGI (reference sequence). This specimen belongs to a study of blood T cell repertoires in COVID-19. Study information: Sites in the United States, Italy and Spain provided acute and convalescent COVID-19 samples. T cells, B-cell-depleted T cells, or PBMCs supplied cDNA or gDNA.

Original methodology: How many nucleated cells were present was estimated from reference gene primer amplification. Profiling relied on immunoSEQ multiplex PCR, and the TCRdb table lists in-frame clones only, not all of them. D and trimming were read from the DNA, whereas the V and J calls and clone size are those reported in that table. The repertoire holds 200,000 to 250,000 clones, with 86% as singletons. The receptor comes from a woman aged 45-65 years with acute or convalescent COVID-19. This rearrangement joins TRBV6-6 to TRBJ1-4; TRBD1 matches 9 bases. The sequencing sample was made of peripheral blood. CDR3 region: CASRGQGLGEKLFF. The CDR3 region has the DNA TGTGCCAGCAGAGGACAGGGGTTGGGTGAAAAACTGTTTTTT.